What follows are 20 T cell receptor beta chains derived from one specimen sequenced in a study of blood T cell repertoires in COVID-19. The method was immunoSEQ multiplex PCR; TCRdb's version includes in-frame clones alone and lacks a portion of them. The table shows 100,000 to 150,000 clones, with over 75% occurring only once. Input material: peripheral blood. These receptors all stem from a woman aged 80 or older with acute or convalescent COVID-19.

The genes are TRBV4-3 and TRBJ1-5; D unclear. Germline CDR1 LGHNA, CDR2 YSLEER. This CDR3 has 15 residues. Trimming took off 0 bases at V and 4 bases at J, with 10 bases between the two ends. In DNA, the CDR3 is TGCGCCAGCAGCCAAGACGGGATCGGTAATCAGCCCCAGCATTTT. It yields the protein CASSQDGIGNQPQHF.

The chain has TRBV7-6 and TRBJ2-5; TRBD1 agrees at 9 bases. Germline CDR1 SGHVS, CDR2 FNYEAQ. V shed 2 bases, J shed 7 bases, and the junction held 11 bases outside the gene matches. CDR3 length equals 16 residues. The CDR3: CASSLSGTGGEVTQYF. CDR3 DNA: TGTGCCAGCAGCTTATCTGGAACAGGGGGCGAGGTGACCCAGTACTTC.

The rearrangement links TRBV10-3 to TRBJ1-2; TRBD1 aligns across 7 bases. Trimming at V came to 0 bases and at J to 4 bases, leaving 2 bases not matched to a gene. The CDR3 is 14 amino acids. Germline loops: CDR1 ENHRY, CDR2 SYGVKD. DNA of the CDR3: TGTGCCATCAGTGAGTCGGGACAGATCTATGGCTACACCTTC. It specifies CAISESGQIYGYTF.

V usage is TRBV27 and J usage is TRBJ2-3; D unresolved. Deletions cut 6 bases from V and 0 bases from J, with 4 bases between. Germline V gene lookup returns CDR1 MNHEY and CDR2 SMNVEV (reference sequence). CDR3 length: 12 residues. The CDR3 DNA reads TGTGCCAGCAGAACTAGCACAGATACGCAGTATTTT. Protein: CASRTSTDTQYF.

The CDR3 DNA is TGTGCCAGCAGCTCAACAAGCTCTGGAAACACCATATATTTT. Its translation: CASSSTSSGNTIYF. The chain links TRBV5-4 to TRBJ1-3; no firm D call. The germline V and J ends were trimmed by 3 bases and 0 bases, with 7 bases remaining between them. The CDR3 covers 14 residues. Germline V gene lookup returns CDR1 SGHNT and CDR2 YYREEE (reference sequence).

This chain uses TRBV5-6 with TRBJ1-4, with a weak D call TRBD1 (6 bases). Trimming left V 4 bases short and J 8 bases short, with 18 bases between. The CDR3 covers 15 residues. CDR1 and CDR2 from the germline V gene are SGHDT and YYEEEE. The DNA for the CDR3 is TGTGCCAGCAGCCGGGTCACAGGGTCCACCGAAAAACTGTTTTTT. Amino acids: CASSRVTGSTEKLFF.

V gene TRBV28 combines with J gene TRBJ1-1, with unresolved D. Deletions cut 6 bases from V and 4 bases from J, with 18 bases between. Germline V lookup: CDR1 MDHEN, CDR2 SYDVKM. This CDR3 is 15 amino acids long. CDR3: CASRVADPRFTEAFF. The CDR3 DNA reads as TGTGCCAGCAGGGTAGCGGATCCTCGATTCACTGAAGCTTTCTTT.

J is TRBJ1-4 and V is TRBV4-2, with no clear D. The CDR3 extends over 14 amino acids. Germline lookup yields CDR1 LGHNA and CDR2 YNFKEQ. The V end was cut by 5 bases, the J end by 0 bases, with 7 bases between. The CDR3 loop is CASSKTTTNEKLFF. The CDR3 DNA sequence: TGTGCCAGCAGCAAGACAACAACTAATGAAAAACTGTTTTTT.

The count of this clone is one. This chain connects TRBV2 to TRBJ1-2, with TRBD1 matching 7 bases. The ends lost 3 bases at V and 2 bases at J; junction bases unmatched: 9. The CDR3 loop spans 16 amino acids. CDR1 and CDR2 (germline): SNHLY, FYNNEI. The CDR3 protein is CASSDFTRQGNYGYTF. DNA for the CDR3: TGTGCCAGCAGTGACTTTACACGACAGGGAAACTATGGCTACACCTTC.

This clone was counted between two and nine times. The CDR3 nucleotides read TGTGCCAGCAGTGACCAGGGGCCTTACAATGAGCAGTTCTTC. Translation: CASSDQGPYNEQFF. This rearrangement joins TRBV2 to TRBJ2-1; D might be TRBD1 (6 bases). The CDR3 contains 14 residues. V gave up 3 bases and J gave up 4 bases, with 10 bases separating them. The V gene's germline CDR1 is SNHLY and CDR2 FYNNEI.

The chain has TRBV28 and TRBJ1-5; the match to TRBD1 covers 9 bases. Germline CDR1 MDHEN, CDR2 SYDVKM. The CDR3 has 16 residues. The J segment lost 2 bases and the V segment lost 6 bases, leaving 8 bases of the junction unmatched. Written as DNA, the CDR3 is TGTGCCAGCAGACTTGACAGGGGGGTGCGCAATCAGCCCCAGCATTTT. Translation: CASRLDRGVRNQPQHF.

CDR3 sequence (DNA): TGTGCCACGGGGACAGGGGGCGCGAGGCAGCCCCAGCATTTT. As protein: CATGTGGARQPQHF. This chain joins TRBV28 and TRBJ1-5, with 12 bases matching TRBD1. V shed 10 bases, J shed 7 bases, and the junction held 8 bases outside the gene matches. This CDR3 is 14 amino acids long. Germline CDR1 MDHEN, CDR2 SYDVKM.

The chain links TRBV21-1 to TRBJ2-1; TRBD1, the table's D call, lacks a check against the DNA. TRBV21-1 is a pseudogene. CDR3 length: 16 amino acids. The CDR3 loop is CASSKLGSGWKNEQFF. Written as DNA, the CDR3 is TGTGCCAGCAGCAAACTAGGGTCAGGGTGGAAAAATGAGCAGTTCTTC.

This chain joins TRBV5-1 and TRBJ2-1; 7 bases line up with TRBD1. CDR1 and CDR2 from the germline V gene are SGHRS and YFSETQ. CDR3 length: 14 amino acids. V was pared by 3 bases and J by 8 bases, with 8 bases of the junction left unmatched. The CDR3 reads CASSSGDSPHEQFF. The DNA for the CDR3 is TGCGCCAGCAGCTCCGGGGACAGCCCTCATGAGCAGTTCTTC.

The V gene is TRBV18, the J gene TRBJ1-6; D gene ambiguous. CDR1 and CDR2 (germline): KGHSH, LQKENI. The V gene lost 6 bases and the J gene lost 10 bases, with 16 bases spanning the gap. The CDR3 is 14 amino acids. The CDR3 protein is CASSPVEGDSPLHF. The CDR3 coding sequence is TGTGCCAGCTCCCCCGTGGAGGGTGACTCACCCCTCCACTTT.

The DNA of the CDR3 is TGTGCCAGCGCACAACGGTCCCAAACTAACTATGGCTACACCTTC. Its protein is CASAQRSQTNYGYTF. V gene TRBV18 combines with J gene TRBJ1-2; D is ambiguous. The CDR3 is 15 amino acids. Per germline, CDR1 KGHSH and CDR2 LQKENI. Trimming took off 8 bases at V and 0 bases at J, with 16 bases between the two ends.

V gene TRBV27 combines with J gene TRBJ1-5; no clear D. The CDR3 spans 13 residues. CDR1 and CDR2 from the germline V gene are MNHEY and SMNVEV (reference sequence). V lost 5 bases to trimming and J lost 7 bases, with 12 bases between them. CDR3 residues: CASSPNSGQPQHF. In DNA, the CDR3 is TGTGCCAGCAGTCCTAACAGTGGCCAGCCCCAGCATTTT.

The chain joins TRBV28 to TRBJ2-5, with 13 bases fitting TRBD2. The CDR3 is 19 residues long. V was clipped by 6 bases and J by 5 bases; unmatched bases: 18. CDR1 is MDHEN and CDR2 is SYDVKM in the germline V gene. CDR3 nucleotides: TGTGCCAGCAGCCCGGGACTAGCGGGGCCAGGGTATCGGGCGGAGACCCAGTACTTC. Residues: CASSPGLAGPGYRAETQYF.

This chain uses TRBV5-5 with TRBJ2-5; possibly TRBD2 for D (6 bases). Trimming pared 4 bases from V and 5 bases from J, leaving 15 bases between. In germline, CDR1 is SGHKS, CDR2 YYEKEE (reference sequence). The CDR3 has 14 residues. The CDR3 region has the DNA TGTGCCAGCAGCCCCCCTGGGGGGAGCGAGACCCAGTACTTC. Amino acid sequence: CASSPPGGSETQYF.

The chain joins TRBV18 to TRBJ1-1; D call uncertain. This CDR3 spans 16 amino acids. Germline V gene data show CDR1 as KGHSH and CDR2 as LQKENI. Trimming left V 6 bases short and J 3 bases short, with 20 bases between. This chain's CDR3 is CASSRTTTDSDTEAFF. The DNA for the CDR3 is TGTGCCAGCTCCCGGACGACAACGGACTCCGACACTGAAGCTTTCTTT.